One and the same sample provided the 5 T cell receptor beta chains below, sequenced in a study of beta chain features in type 1 diabetes. Overall study findings and caveats: Shorter TCRB CDR3s, moderately but significantly so, were found in Type 1 diabetes patients in all four CD4+ subsets.

The antigens these receptors bind are not known. Every isolated RNA sample was fully reverse transcribed, so sequencing captured expressed TCRB transcripts. Libraries were prepared by immunoSEQ multiplex PCR; TCRdb keeps only in-frame clonotypes and omits some of them. This sample carries 400,000 or so clones, 10% to 15% of them seen once, and the ten largest clones take 0.0095% to 0.012%. The sequencing input was naive CD4+ T cells from blood. All receptors derive from a woman in her late teens or twenties with type 1 diabetes.

This clone was detected a few times. The gene calls are TRBV4-1 and TRBJ2-1; TRBD1 might be the D (6 bases). Per germline, CDR1 MGHRA and CDR2 YSYEKL. The CDR3 runs to 14 residues. With 4 bases removed from V and 5 bases from J, the gap between germline ends came to 12 bases. The CDR3 sequence: CASSLQGTNNEQFF. CDR3 nucleotides: TGCGCCAGCAGCCTCCAGGGGACGAACAATGAGCAGTTCTTC.

This chain joins TRBV5-4 and TRBJ2-5, with a weak D call TRBD2 (7 bases). CDR3 length equals 17 residues. V was cut by 3 bases and J by 1 base, with 19 bases left in between. Germline lookup yields CDR1 SGHNT and CDR2 YYREEE (reference sequence). CDR3: CASSSRGGPRLQETQYF. CDR3 bases: TGTGCCAGCAGCTCTCGCGGGGGCCCTAGACTCCAAGAGACCCAGTACTTC. The whole variable domain, filled in from reference TRBV5-4 and TRBJ2-5, reads ETGVTQSPTHLIKTRGQQVTLRCSSQSGHNTVSWYQQALGQGPQFIFQYYREEENGRGNFPPRFSGLQFPNYSSELNVNALELDDSALYLCASSSRGGPRLQETQYFGPGTRLLVL.

This clone was observed a handful of times. For the CDR3, the DNA is TGTGCCAGCAGCAGGCCGGGGCGGGGTGGCGGGGAGCTGTTTTTT. It encodes CASSRPGRGGGELFF. The chain combines TRBV4-2 with TRBJ2-2; possibly TRBD2 for D (6 bases). There are 15 residues in the CDR3. CDR1 is LGHNA, CDR2 YNFKEQ, per germline. Trimming removed 5 bases from V and 7 bases from J, with 17 bases in between.

The chain uses TRBV6-5 and TRBJ2-7; tentative D call: TRBD2 (5 bases). Germline V gene lookup returns CDR1 MNHEY and CDR2 SVGAGI. The CDR3 runs to 13 residues. V shed 6 bases and J shed 3 bases, with 12 bases lying between them. CDR3 in DNA: TGTGCCAGCAGCCCAACCCGGGACTACGAGCAGTACTTC. It encodes CASSPTRDYEQYF.

The table lists this clone with a few counts. The chain joins TRBV9 to TRBJ2-7; 8 bases are shared with TRBD1. The ends lost 3 bases at V and 3 bases at J; junction bases unmatched: 8. The CDR3 is 15 amino acids. Germline V gene lookup returns CDR1 SGDLS and CDR2 YYNGEE. The DNA for the CDR3 is TGTGCCAGCAGCGAGGGGGTGGGACAGGACTACGAGCAGTACTTC. Protein product: CASSEGVGQDYEQYF. The whole variable domain, filled in from reference TRBV9 and TRBJ2-7, reads DSGVTQTPKHLITATGQRVTLRCSPRSGDLSVYWYQQSLDQGLQFLIQYYNGEERAKGNILERFSAQQFPDLHSELNLSSLELGDSALYFCASSEGVGQDYEQYFGPGTRLTVT.